Listed below are T cell receptor beta chains from one sample, sequenced in a study of blood T cells in healthy people across ages. TCRdb passed the 5' RACE reads through MiXCR, listing each CDR3 protein once. Of about 1.6 million distinct CDR3 sequences listed, roughly 32% are singletons. Sequencing was done on a sample of blood. These receptor sequences come from a woman younger than 45 in good health. Each CDR3 is given with its conserved first and last residue. Fields, in order: clone size, J gene, V gene, D gene, CDR3 length, CDR3 protein, CDR3 DNA. D genes are given only for firm matches. Expanded clones are given a class, and other clones once, few, many or no size at all.

>few|TRBJ2-1|TRBV7-2|TRBD2|16
CASSPIVGGRANEQFF
TGTGCCAGCAGCCCCATTGTTGGCGGGAGGGCCAATGAGCAGTTCTTC
>many|TRBJ2-7|TRBV29-1|-|12
CSVGNRAYEQYF
TGCAGCGTTGGTAACAGGGCCTACGAGCAGTACTTC
>-|TRBJ2-1|TRBV20-1|-|10
CSASLQEQFF
TGCAGTGCTAGTCTTCAAGAGCAGTTCTTC
>-|TRBJ1-1|TRBV9|TRBD1|15
CASSPGGGSPTEAFF
TGTGCCAGCAGCCCTGGAGGGGGCAGTCCGACTGAAGCTTTCTTT
>many|TRBJ2-5|TRBV29-1|-|15
CSANRVVSAKETQYF
TGCAGCGCAAATAGGGTCGTAAGTGCGAAGGAGACCCAGTACTTC
>-|TRBJ2-5|TRBV11-2|-|15
CASSLVVGGDKTQYF
TGTGCCAGCAGCTTAGTGGTCGGAGGGGACAAGACCCAGTACTTC
>-|TRBJ2-1|TRBV6-1|-|11
CASVNFDEQFF
TGTGCCAGCGTTAACTTCGATGAGCAGTTCTTC
>-|TRBJ2-5|TRBV20-1|-|15
CSARDLRGSAETQYF
TGCAGTGCTAGAGATTTGCGGGGATCGGCAGAGACCCAGTACTTC
>few|TRBJ1-1|TRBV4-1|-|16
CASSQESGAGNTEAFF
TGCGCCAGCAGCCAAGAGTCGGGGGCGGGGAACACTGAAGCTTTCTTT
>-|TRBJ2-5|TRBV12-3/TRBV12-4|TRBD2|18
CASSQGLAGDLEGETQYF
TGTGCCAGCAGTCAAGGACTAGCGGGAGATCTTGAAGGGGAGACCCAGTACTTC
>few|TRBJ2-1|TRBV5-5|TRBD2|16
CASSLARTSGNNEQFF
TGTGCCAGCAGCTTGGCCCGGACTAGCGGGAACAATGAGCAGTTCTTC
>-|TRBJ1-1|TRBV7-9|TRBD1|17
CASSLGSRGTPNTEAFF
TGTGCCAGCAGCTTAGGGTCCAGGGGGACACCGAACACTGAAGCTTTCTTT
>-|TRBJ2-4|TRBV20-1|TRBD2|15
CSARDGRASKREQYF
TGCAGTGCTAGAGATGGGAGGGCCAGTAAACGGGAGCAGTACTTC
>-|TRBJ2-7|TRBV27|-|13
CASSLRGAREQYF
TGTGCCAGCAGTTTACGGGGGGCTAGGGAGCAGTACTTC
>-|TRBJ2-1|TRBV5-1|-|17
CASSLAGRGTPYNEQFF
TGCGCCAGCAGCTTGGCCGGGAGAGGGACCCCCTACAATGAGCAGTTCTTC
>-|TRBJ2-2|TRBV10-3|TRBD1|14
CATQDRVGTGELFF
TGTGCCACTCAGGACAGGGTCGGGACCGGGGAGCTGTTTTTT
>-|TRBJ1-2|TRBV21-1|-|18
CASSKGSDSTLENYGYTF
TGTGCCAGCAGCAAAGGGTCGGACAGCACCTTAGAGAACTATGGCTACACCTTC
>-|TRBJ2-6|TRBV4-1|-|17
CASSQEGQLSGANVLTF
TGCGCCAGCAGCCAAGAAGGACAGCTCTCTGGGGCCAACGTCCTGACTTTC
>few|TRBJ2-5|TRBV2|-|12
CASNTQGETQYF
TGTGCCAGCAATACTCAGGGGGAGACCCAGTACTTC
>few|TRBJ2-1|TRBV5-1|-|13
CASSWSPGNEQFF
TGCGCCAGCAGCTGGTCCCCGGGCAATGAGCAGTTCTTC
>-|TRBJ1-4|TRBV28|-|16
CASSPASLSTNEKLFF
TGTGCCAGCAGTCCCGCGAGCTTATCAACTAATGAAAAACTGTTTTTT
>-|TRBJ2-7|TRBV27|TRBD2|15
CACSPGGRTTGEQYF
TGTGCCTGCAGCCCAGGCGGGAGGACGACCGGGGAGCAGTACTTC
>-|TRBJ2-1|TRBV3-1|TRBD2|15
CASSQIGLAGGEQFF
TGTGCCAGCAGCCAAATAGGGCTAGCGGGGGGTGAGCAGTTCTTC
>few|TRBJ2-7|TRBV27|-|14
CASSLRFESWEQYF
TGTGCCAGCAGTTTAAGGTTTGAGTCGTGGGAGCAGTACTTC
>few|TRBJ2-5|TRBV3-1|-|15
CASSQDTTVQETQYF
TGTGCCAGCAGCCAAGACACAACTGTTCAAGAGACCCAGTACTTC
>few|TRBJ2-2|TRBV29-1|TRBD1|14
CSAGTGGGTGELFF
TGCAGCGCAGGGACAGGGGGCGGCACCGGGGAGCTGTTTTTT
>-|TRBJ2-1|TRBV5-1|-|16
CASRRGVGSSYNEQFF
TGCGCCAGCAGGAGGGGGGTGGGAAGCTCCTACAATGAGCAGTTCTTC
>-|TRBJ2-1|TRBV7-6|-|11
CASSSSQEQFF
TGTGCCAGCAGCTCTAGTCAGGAGCAGTTCTTC
>-|TRBJ2-7|TRBV20-1|-|14
CSARASPLSYEQYF
TGCAGTGCTAGAGCATCACCACTCTCCTACGAGCAGTACTTC
>-|TRBJ1-1|TRBV7-6|-|13
CASSRGGITEAFF
TGTGCCAGCAGCCGAGGGGGTATCACTGAAGCTTTCTTT
>-|TRBJ2-3|TRBV5-1|TRBD2|17
CASSLGGTSGRPDTQYF
TGCGCCAGCAGCTTGGGAGGGACTAGCGGGAGACCAGATACGCAGTATTTT
>-|TRBJ2-7|TRBV6-1|-|13
CASSKTGTYEQYF
TGTGCCAGCAGTAAAACAGGGACCTACGAGCAGTACTTC
>few|TRBJ2-1|TRBV9|-|13
CDSSVDGYDEQFF
TGTGACAGCAGCGTAGACGGCTACGATGAGCAGTTCTTC
>-|TRBJ2-3|TRBV3-1|TRBD2|15
CASSRPGGDADTQYF
TGTGCCAGCAGCCGCCCTGGGGGGGACGCAGATACGCAGTATTTT
>once|TRBJ1-2|TRBV6-6|TRBD1|15
CASSYPGQGAFGYTF
TGTGCCAGCAGTTACCCGGGACAGGGGGCCTTTGGCTACACCTTC
>-|TRBJ2-1|TRBV11-2|TRBD2|16
CASSLESGTSSYEQFF
TGTGCCAGCAGCTTAGAGTCCGGGACTAGCAGCTATGAGCAGTTCTTC
>-|TRBJ1-2|TRBV20-1|TRBD1|14
CSARGGQGAYGYTF
TGCAGTGCTAGAGGGGGACAGGGGGCGTATGGCTACACCTTC
>-|TRBJ2-1|TRBV9|TRBD1|15
CASSSGTGAWNEQFF
TGTGCCAGCAGCTCCGGGACAGGGGCATGGAATGAGCAGTTCTTC
>few|TRBJ2-7|TRBV6-2/TRBV6-3|-|16
CASTLIPGTSSYEQYF
TGTGCCAGCACCTTAATACCCGGGACCAGCTCCTACGAGCAGTACTTC
>few|TRBJ1-4|TRBV4-1|-|14
CASSSNSHNEKLFF
TGCGCCAGCAGCAGTAACAGTCACAATGAAAAACTGTTTTTT
>-|TRBJ2-1|TRBV27|TRBD2|16
CASRIGTSGGYNEQFF
TGTGCCAGCAGAATCGGGACTAGCGGGGGATACAATGAGCAGTTCTTC
>few|TRBJ1-2|TRBV7-2|-|16
CASSLARLTGRAGYTF
TGTGCCAGCAGCTTAGCCAGGTTGACTGGGCGCGCCGGCTACACCTTC
>many|TRBJ2-1|TRBV10-3|TRBD2|14
CAISEVGGPYEQFF
TGTGCCATCAGTGAGGTGGGAGGGCCCTATGAGCAGTTCTTC
>-|TRBJ2-1|TRBV10-3|TRBD2|16
CASSPRREGLYNEQFF
TGTGCCAGCTCCCCGCGACGGGAGGGCCTCTACAATGAGCAGTTCTTC
>-|TRBJ2-7|TRBV6-6|TRBD1|15
CVSSYGDSSIYEQYF
TGTGTCAGCTCGTACGGGGACAGCTCCATCTACGAGCAGTACTTC
>-|TRBJ2-3|TRBV10-2|-|12
CATLEIVDTQYF
TGCGCCACCCTAGAGATCGTGGATACGCAGTATTTT